The subject of this entry is one T cell receptor (beta chain). Generated by immunoSEQ multiplex PCR, the TCRdb table keeps only in-frame clones and is missing some. The table shows fewer than 300,000 clones, with 84% occurring only once. This sample was included in a study of blood T cell repertoires in COVID-19. CDR1 and CDR2 from the germline V gene are MNHEY and SVGAGI. The germline V and J ends were trimmed by 6 bases and 0 bases, with 15 bases remaining between them. The CDR3 consists of 15 residues. Material for sequencing was peripheral blood. The chain is built from TRBV6-5 and TRBJ2-7; a weak D match, TRBD1 (6 bases). The TCR sequence derives from a human donor with COVID-19, enrolled during active disease. The donor label of this sample is uncertain. CDR3 nucleotides: TGTGCCAGCAGATACGACAGGTCGTCCTCCTACGAGCAGTACTTC. Its translation: CASRYDRSSSYEQYF.